Below are 22 T cell receptor beta chains sequenced from a single sample in a study of Siglec-9 on CD8 T cells in melanoma. The protocol was immunoSEQ multiplex PCR, while the TCRdb copy is restricted to in-frame clones and leaves out a portion. Of over 30,000 clones listed, about 80% are singletons. Sequences were obtained from Siglec-9- CD8+ T cells sorted from blood. The receptor set was obtained from a human donor in good health.

The CDR3 sequence is CASSALGPPVGTQYF. As DNA, the CDR3 is TGTGCCAGCAGCGCCTTGGGACCGCCGGTTGGGACCCAGTACTTC. The chain has TRBV9 and TRBJ2-5; D could derive from TRBD1 or TRBD2 (5 bases each). The length of the CDR3 is 15 residues. The ends were cut back, 3 bases at V and 7 bases at J, with 19 bases in the middle. Germline assignment: CDR1 SGDLS and CDR2 YYNGEE.

The rearrangement links TRBV28 to TRBJ1-4; TRBD1 is a possible D gene (5 bases). Germline V CDR1 and CDR2: MDHEN, SYDVKM. CDR3 length: 15 residues. V was shortened by 6 bases and J by 8 bases, with 19 bases between the two germline ends. The DNA for the CDR3 is TGTGCCAGCAGCACCCCCGGGACGGAGGGAGAAAAACTGTTTTTT. Its protein is CASSTPGTEGEKLFF. Drawing the rest from reference TRBV28 and TRBJ1-4, the complete variable domain is DVKVTQSSRYLVKRTGEKVFLECVQDMDHENMFWYRQDPGLGLRLIYFSYDVKMKEKGDIPEGYSVSREKKERFSLILESASTNQTSMYLCASSTPGTEGEKLFFGSGTQLSVL.

This clone was counted a few times. The chain is built from TRBV7-6 and TRBJ1-5; a possible D gene is TRBD1 (5 bases). V was pared by 2 bases and J by 7 bases, with 18 bases between. The CDR3 length is 16 residues. Germline V gives CDR1 SGHVS, CDR2 FNYEAQ. The chain's CDR3 is CASSLSSWQGGQPQHF. CDR3 bases: TGTGCCAGCAGCTTAAGTTCGTGGCAGGGAGGACAGCCCCAGCATTTT.

The chain links TRBV19 to TRBJ2-1; D possibly uses TRBD1 or TRBD2 (5 bases each). CDR1 is LNHDA and CDR2 is SQIVND in the germline V gene (reference sequence). The CDR3 sequence is 16 residues long. The V gene lost 3 bases and the J gene lost 4 bases, with 16 bases spanning the gap. Here the CDR3 reads CASSIARTQGYNEQFF. DNA of the CDR3: TGTGCCAGTAGTATTGCGCGGACTCAGGGTTACAATGAGCAGTTCTTC. The full variable domain, its missing parts supplied by reference TRBV19 and TRBJ2-1, is DGGITQSPKYLFRKEGQNVTLSCEQNLNHDAMYWYRQDPGQGLRLIYYSQIVNDFQKGDIAEGYSVSREKKESFPLTVTSAQKNPTAFYLCASSIARTQGYNEQFFGPGTRLTVL.

The chain links TRBV19 to TRBJ2-7; D is perhaps TRBD1 (8 bases). V gave up 10 bases and J gave up 6 bases, with 31 bases separating them. Germline V gene sequence: CDR1 LNHDA, CDR2 SQIVND (reference sequence). The CDR3 spans 17 residues. CDR3 sequence reads: CATPTGGQGRPVGEQYF. The CDR3 DNA follows: TGTGCCACCCCCACGGGAGGACAGGGCCGCCCGGTGGGCGAGCAGTACTTC.

The rearrangement links TRBV27 to TRBJ2-1, with D possibly matching TRBD2 (6 bases). Deletions cut 8 bases from V and 3 bases from J, with 11 bases between. CDR1 MNHEY and CDR2 SMNVEV come from the germline V gene (reference sequence). The CDR3 loop spans 13 amino acids. The CDR3 DNA reads TGTGCCAGCGGGCGGGACTTCTACAATGAGCAGTTCTTC. As protein: CASGRDFYNEQFF.

The chain is built from TRBV27 and TRBJ1-5; no clear D gene. With 0 bases removed from V and 5 bases from J, the gap between germline ends came to 5 bases. The CDR3 has 13 amino acids. CDR1 and CDR2 (germline): MNHEY, SMNVEV (reference sequence). The CDR3 here is CASSLSGDQPQHF. Written as DNA, the CDR3 is TGTGCCAGCAGTTTATCCGGCGATCAGCCCCAGCATTTT.

This clone was detected once. The gene calls are TRBV13 and TRBJ1-4; 9 bases align to TRBD1. Losses at the gene ends were 3 bases for V and 6 bases for J; bases not matched to a gene: 2. The CDR3 length is 14 residues. The germline V gene has CDR1 PRHDT and CDR2 FYEKMQ (reference sequence). In nucleotides, the CDR3 is TGTGCCAGCAGCTTGAGACAGGGGGATGAAAAACTGTTTTTT. Translated: CASSLRQGDEKLFF.

J is TRBJ2-2 and V is TRBV6-5, with a weak D call TRBD1 (6 bases). The germline V gene encodes CDR1 MNHEY and CDR2 SVGAGI. This CDR3 contains 13 residues. Trimming shortened V by 8 bases and J by 8 bases, and 15 bases separated the two germline ends. CDR3 nucleotide sequence: TGTGCCAGCCTGGACAGCACAGGTGGGGAGCTGTTTTTT. Protein: CASLDSTGGELFF.

The V and J genes are TRBV7-9 and TRBJ2-7, with TRBD2 matching over 13 bases. Germline V lookup: CDR1 SEHNR, CDR2 FQNEAQ (reference sequence). The CDR3 has 15 amino acids. The V segment lost 5 bases and the J segment 9 bases; nucleotides outside the gene matches: 10. The CDR3 sequence: CASSPRTSGSWTQYF. The CDR3 DNA reads TGTGCCAGCAGCCCGAGGACTAGCGGGAGTTGGACGCAGTACTTC. The full variable domain, completed using reference TRBV7-9 and TRBJ2-7, is DTGVSQNPRHKITKRGQNVTFRCDPISEHNRLYWYRQTLGQGPEFLTYFQNEAQLEKSRLLSDRFSAERPKGSFSTLEIQRTEQGDSAMYLCASSPRTSGSWTQYFGPGTRLTVT.

The genes are TRBV28 and TRBJ2-5, with a tentative D call TRBD2 (6 bases). V was clipped by 6 bases and J by 3 bases, with 11 bases between them. This CDR3 contains 13 residues. CDR1 is MDHEN, CDR2 SYDVKM, per germline. In nucleotides, the CDR3 is TGTGCCAGCAGGGGACTCGGCGAAGAGACCCAGTACTTC. Protein: CASRGLGEETQYF.

V is TRBV5-6 and J is TRBJ1-1; D might be TRBD1 (5 bases). V lost 4 bases and J 5 bases, leaving 12 bases between the germline ends. CDR1 and CDR2 (germline): SGHDT, YYEEEE. This CDR3 is 13 amino acids long. The CDR3: CASSPETETEAFF. The DNA of the CDR3 is TGTGCCAGCAGCCCCGAGACAGAGACTGAAGCTTTCTTT.

This clone came up a few times. V gene TRBV19 combines with J gene TRBJ1-1; a possible D gene is TRBD1 (6 bases). The CDR3 consists of 13 residues. V was shortened by 6 bases and J by 10 bases, with 18 bases between the two germline ends. Germline V gene data show CDR1 as LNHDA and CDR2 as SQIVND (reference sequence). CDR3 sequence (DNA): TGTGCCAGTAGGAACGGGGGAGGGGGTACAGCTTTCTTT. Translating gives CASRNGGGGTAFF. Full variable domain (outside the CDR3, taken from reference TRBV19 and TRBJ1-1): DGGITQSPKYLFRKEGQNVTLSCEQNLNHDAMYWYRQDPGQGLRLIYYSQIVNDFQKGDIAEGYSVSREKKESFPLTVTSAQKNPTAFYLCASRNGGGGTAFFGQGTRLTVV.

The V and J genes are TRBV27 and TRBJ1-1; 8 bases are shared with TRBD1. With 6 bases clipped from V and 2 bases from J, the junction kept 5 bases outside the gene matches. Germline values: CDR1 MNHEY, CDR2 SMNVEV (reference sequence). CDR3 length equals 14 residues. CDR3 DNA: TGTGCCAGCAGGTACAGGGGGGAAAACACTGAAGCTTTCTTT. Encoded protein: CASRYRGENTEAFF.

The V gene is TRBV19, the J gene TRBJ1-5; D not certain. The germline V gene has CDR1 LNHDA and CDR2 SQIVND (reference sequence). Trimming left V 1 base short and J 0 bases short, with 4 bases between. The CDR3 totals 14 residues. As DNA, the CDR3 is TGTGCCAGTAGTATAGCGTATAGCAATCAGCCCCAGCATTTT. As protein: CASSIAYSNQPQHF.

This sequence joins TRBV6-5 and TRBJ2-7; possibly TRBD1 for D (5 bases). The CDR3 has 14 amino acids. The ends were cut back, 0 bases at V and 6 bases at J, with 12 bases in the middle. Looked up from germline, CDR1 is MNHEY and CDR2 is SVGAGI. This chain's CDR3 is CASSYSVGPVEQYF. The CDR3, as DNA: TGTGCCAGCAGTTACTCCGTGGGGCCGGTCGAGCAGTACTTC.

Details on this clone: A junction end diverges from the germline sequence, so it may reflect a read error. The rearrangement joins TRBV7-7 to TRBJ2-2, with D possibly matching TRBD2 (5 bases). The CDR3 is made up of 14 amino acids. Germline V gives CDR1 SSHAT, CDR2 FNYEAQ (reference sequence). CDR3 amino acids: CASSPSLGHGELFF. The DNA for the CDR3 is TGTGCTAGCAGCCCTAGCCTAGGCCACGGGGAGCTGTTTTTT. Supplemented by reference TRBV7-7 and TRBJ2-2, the full variable domain reads GAGVSQSPRYKVTKRGQDVTLRCDPISSHATLYWYQQALGQGPEFLTYFNYEAQPDKSGLPSDRFSAERPEGSISTLTIQRTEQRDSAMYRCASSPSLGHGELFFGEGSRLTVL.

This chain links TRBV6-5 with TRBJ2-7; D might be TRBD1 (7 bases). This CDR3 is built from 14 residues. Per the germline V gene, CDR1 is MNHEY and CDR2 is SVGAGI. Trimming took off 10 bases at V and 1 base at J, with 17 bases between the two ends. CDR3 residues: CATREEGQSYEQYF. CDR3 DNA sequence: TGTGCCACCCGAGAGGAGGGACAGTCCTACGAGCAGTACTTC.

The genes are TRBV7-9 and TRBJ1-5, with no clear D. The CDR3 contains 14 residues. The V end lost 5 bases, the J end lost 0 bases, and 8 bases lay between the germline ends. Germline CDR1 SEHNR, CDR2 FQNEAQ (reference sequence). The CDR3 coding sequence is TGTGCCAGCAGCGAAACAGTTAGCAATCAGCCCCAGCATTTT. It yields the protein CASSETVSNQPQHF.

CDR3 amino acids: CASSPRLHQVKYF. As DNA, the CDR3 is TGTGCCAGCAGCCCACGCCTCCATCAGGTGAAGTACTTC. The chain employs TRBV7-9 and TRBJ2-7; D is unclear. The ends were cut back, 5 bases at V and 11 bases at J, with 19 bases in the middle. The CDR3 loop spans 13 amino acids. CDR1 SEHNR and CDR2 FQNEAQ come from the germline V gene (reference sequence).

This clone was seen only once. The chain carries TRBV28 and TRBJ1-2, with 7 positions matching TRBD1. CDR1 and CDR2 (germline): MDHEN, SYDVKM. This CDR3 comprises 13 residues. Trimming took 6 bases from V and 6 from J; bases not matched to a gene: 7. CDR3 DNA sequence: TGTGCCAGCAGGACGACAGGGTGGCATGGCTACACCTTC. Protein: CASRTTGWHGYTF.

The rearrangement links TRBV28 to TRBJ1-1; unclear D gene. The length of the CDR3 is 17 residues. V was clipped by 5 bases and J by 1 base, with 20 bases between them. Germline loops: CDR1 MDHEN, CDR2 SYDVKM. In DNA, the CDR3 is TGTGCCAGCAGTCGCCCATATGGGGAGGGCACGAACACTGAAGCTTTCTTT. Its translation is CASSRPYGEGTNTEAFF.